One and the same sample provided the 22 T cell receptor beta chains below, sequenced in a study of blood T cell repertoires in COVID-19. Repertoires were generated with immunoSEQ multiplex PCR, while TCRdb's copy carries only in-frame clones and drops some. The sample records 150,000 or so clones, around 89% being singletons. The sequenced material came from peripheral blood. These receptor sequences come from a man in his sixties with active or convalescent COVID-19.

CDR3 sequence (DNA): TGTGCCAGCAGCCCTAGGGGGGGCATCGAGCAGTACTTC. Protein sequence: CASSPRGGIEQYF. J is TRBJ2-7 and V is TRBV5-6, with D possibly TRBD2 on 7 matching bases. This CDR3 is 13 amino acids long. V lost 4 bases to trimming and J lost 6 bases, with 14 bases between them. Germline CDR1 reads SGHDT; CDR2 reads YYEEEE.

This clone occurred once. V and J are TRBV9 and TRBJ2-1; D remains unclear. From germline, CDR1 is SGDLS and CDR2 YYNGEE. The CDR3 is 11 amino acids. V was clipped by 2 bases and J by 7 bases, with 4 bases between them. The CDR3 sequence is CASSVENEQFF. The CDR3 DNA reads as TGTGCCAGCAGCGTGGAGAATGAGCAGTTCTTC.

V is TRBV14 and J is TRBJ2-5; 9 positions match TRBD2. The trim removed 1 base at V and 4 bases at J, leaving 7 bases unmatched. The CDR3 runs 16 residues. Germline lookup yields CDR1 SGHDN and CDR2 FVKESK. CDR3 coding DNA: TGTGCCAGCAGCCAAGGGGTAGCGGGAGCCAGAGAGACCCAGTACTTC. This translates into CASSQGVAGARETQYF. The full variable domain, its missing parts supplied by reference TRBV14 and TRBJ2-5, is EAGVTQFPSHSVIEKGQTVTLRCDPISGHDNLYWYRRVMGKEIKFLLHFVKESKQDESGMPNNRFLAERTGGTYSTLKVQPAELEDSGVYFCASSQGVAGARETQYFGPGTRLLVL.

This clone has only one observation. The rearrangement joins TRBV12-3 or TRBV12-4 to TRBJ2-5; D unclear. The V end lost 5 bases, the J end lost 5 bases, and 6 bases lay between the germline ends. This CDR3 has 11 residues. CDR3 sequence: CASSPQETQYF. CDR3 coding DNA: TGTGCCAGCAGTCCCCAGGAGACCCAGTACTTC.

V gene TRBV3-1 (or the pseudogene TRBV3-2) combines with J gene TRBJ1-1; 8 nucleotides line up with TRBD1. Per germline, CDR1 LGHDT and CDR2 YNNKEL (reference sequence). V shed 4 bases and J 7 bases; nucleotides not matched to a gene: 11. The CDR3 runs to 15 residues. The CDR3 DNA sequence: TGTGCCAGCAGCCCCCGGGACAGGAGGAACGGTGAAGCTTTCTTT. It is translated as CASSPRDRRNGEAFF.

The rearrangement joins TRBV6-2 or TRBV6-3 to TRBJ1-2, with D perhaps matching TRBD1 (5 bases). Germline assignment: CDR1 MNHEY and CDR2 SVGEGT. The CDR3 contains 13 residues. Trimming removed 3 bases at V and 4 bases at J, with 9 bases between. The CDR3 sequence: CASSYTQVYGYTF. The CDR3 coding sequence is TGTGCCAGCAGTTATACACAGGTCTATGGCTACACCTTC.

The CDR3 coding sequence is TGTGCCAGCAGTGAAGCAATACAGGGGAGTCAGCCCCAGCATTTT. Translated, it gives CASSEAIQGSQPQHF. The rearrangement joins TRBV2 to TRBJ1-5; 7 nucleotides agree with TRBD1. Trimming removed 0 bases from V and 6 bases from J; junction bases left unmatched: 5. Per germline, CDR1 SNHLY and CDR2 FYNNEI. There are 15 residues in the CDR3.

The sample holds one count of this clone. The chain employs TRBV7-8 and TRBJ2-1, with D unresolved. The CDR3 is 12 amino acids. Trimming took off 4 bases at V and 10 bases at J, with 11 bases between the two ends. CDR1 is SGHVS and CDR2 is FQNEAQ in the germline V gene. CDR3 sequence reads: CASSSRAREQFF. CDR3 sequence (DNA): TGTGCCAGCAGCTCCCGAGCTAGGGAGCAGTTCTTC.

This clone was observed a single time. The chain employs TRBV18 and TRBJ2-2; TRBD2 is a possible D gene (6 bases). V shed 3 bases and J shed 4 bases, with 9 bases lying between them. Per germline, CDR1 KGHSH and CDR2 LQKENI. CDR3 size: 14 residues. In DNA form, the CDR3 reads TGTGCCAGCTCACCCCAAGCGGGCACCGGGGAGCTGTTTTTT. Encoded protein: CASSPQAGTGELFF.

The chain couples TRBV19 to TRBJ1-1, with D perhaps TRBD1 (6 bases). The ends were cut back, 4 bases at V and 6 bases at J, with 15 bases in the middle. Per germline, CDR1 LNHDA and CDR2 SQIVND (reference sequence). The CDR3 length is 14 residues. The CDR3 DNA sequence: TGTGCCAGTAGTAGAACCAGGGGTGCAGCTGAAGCTTTCTTT. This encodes CASSRTRGAAEAFF. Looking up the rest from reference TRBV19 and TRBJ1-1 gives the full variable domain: DGGITQSPKYLFRKEGQNVTLSCEQNLNHDAMYWYRQDPGQGLRLIYYSQIVNDFQKGDIAEGYSVSREKKESFPLTVTSAQKNPTAFYLCASSRTRGAAEAFFGQGTRLTVV.

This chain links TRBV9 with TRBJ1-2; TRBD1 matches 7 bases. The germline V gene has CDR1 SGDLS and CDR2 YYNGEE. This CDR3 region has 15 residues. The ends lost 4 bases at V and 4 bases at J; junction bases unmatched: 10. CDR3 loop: CASSMGQGVGYGYTF. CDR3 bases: TGTGCCAGCAGCATGGGGCAGGGGGTCGGCTATGGCTACACCTTC.

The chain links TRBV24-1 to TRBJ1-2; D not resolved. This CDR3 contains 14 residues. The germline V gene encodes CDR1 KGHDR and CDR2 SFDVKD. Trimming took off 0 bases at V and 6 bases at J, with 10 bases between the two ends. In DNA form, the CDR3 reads TGTGCCACCAGTGATTTGGGCCGGGATAATGGCTACACCTTC. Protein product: CATSDLGRDNGYTF.

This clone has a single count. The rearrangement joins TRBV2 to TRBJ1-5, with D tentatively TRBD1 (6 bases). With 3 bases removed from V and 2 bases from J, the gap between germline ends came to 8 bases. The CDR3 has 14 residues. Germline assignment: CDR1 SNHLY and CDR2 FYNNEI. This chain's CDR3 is CASSDRQGNQPQHF. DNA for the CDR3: TGTGCCAGCAGTGACCGACAGGGCAATCAGCCCCAGCATTTT.

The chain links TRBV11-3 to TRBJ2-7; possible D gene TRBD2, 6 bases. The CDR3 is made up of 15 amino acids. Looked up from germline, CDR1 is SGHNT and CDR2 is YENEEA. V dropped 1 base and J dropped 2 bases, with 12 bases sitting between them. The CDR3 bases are TGTGCCAGCAGCTTAGGGAGGGGCAGCCCCTACGAGCAGTACTTC. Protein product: CASSLGRGSPYEQYF.

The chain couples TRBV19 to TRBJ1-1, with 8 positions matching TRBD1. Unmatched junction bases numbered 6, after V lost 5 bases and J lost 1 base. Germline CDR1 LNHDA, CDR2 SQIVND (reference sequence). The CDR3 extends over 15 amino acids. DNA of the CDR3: TGTGCCAGTAGTCCCCGAGACAGGGGGAACACTGAAGCTTTCTTT. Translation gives CASSPRDRGNTEAFF.

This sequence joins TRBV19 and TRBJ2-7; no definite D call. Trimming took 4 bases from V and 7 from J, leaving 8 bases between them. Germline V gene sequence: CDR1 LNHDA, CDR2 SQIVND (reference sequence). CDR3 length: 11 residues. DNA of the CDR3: TGTGCCAGTAGTAACCGAGGAGAGCAGTACTTC. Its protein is CASSNRGEQYF.

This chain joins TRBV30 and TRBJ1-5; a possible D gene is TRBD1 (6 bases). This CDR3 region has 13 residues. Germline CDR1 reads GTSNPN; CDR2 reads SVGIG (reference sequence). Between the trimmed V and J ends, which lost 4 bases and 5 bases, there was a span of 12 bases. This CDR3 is CAWTPGAYQPQHF. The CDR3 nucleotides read TGTGCCTGGACCCCAGGGGCCTATCAGCCCCAGCATTTT.

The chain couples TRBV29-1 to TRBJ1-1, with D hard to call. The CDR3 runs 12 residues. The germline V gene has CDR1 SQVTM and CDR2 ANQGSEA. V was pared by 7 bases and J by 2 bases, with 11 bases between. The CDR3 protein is CSALTVNTEAFF. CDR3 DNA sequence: TGCAGCGCTTTAACGGTAAACACTGAAGCTTTCTTT.

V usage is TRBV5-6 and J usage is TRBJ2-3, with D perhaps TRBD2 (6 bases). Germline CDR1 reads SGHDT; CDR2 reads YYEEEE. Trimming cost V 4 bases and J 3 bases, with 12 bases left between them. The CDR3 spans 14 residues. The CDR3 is CASSPGLTTDTQYF. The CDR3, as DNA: TGTGCCAGCAGCCCGGGACTGACAACAGATACGCAGTATTTT. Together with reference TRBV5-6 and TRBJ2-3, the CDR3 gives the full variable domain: DAGVTQSPTHLIKTRGQQVTLRCSPKSGHDTVSWYQQALGQGPQFIFQYYEEEERQRGNFPDRFSGHQFPNYSSELNVNALLLGDSALYLCASSPGLTTDTQYFGPGTRLTVL.

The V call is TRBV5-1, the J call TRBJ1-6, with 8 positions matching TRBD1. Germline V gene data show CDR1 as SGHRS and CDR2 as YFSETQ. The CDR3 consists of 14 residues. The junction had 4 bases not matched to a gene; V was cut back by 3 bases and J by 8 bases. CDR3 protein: CASSSGQGDSPLHF. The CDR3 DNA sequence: TGCGCCAGCAGCTCCGGACAGGGTGATTCACCCCTCCACTTT.

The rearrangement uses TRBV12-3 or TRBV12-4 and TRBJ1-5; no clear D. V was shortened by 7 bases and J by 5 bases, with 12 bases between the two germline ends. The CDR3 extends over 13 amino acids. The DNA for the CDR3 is TGTGCCAGCAATGGAGGGTTTTATCAGCCCCAGCATTTT. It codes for CASNGGFYQPQHF.

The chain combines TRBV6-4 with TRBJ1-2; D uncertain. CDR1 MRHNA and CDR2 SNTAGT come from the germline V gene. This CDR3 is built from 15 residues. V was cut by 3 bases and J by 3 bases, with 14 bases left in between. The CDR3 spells CASSDPTRGDYGYTF. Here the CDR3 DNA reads TGTGCCAGCAGTGATCCGACCCGGGGAGACTATGGCTACACCTTC.